These 15 T cell receptor beta chains share one sample of origin, sequenced in a study of T cell changes during pregnancy in multiple sclerosis. Using immunoSEQ multiplex PCR, the repertoire was profiled, and TCRdb retains in-frame clones only, with some absent. This table holds about 69,000 clones, 91% found once. The material sequenced was CD4+ T cells from peripheral blood mononuclear cells, taken in the third trimester of pregnancy. The origin of the receptors is a female donor in good health, enrolled as a control in a pregnancy study.

The chain recombines TRBV30 with TRBJ2-3, with D maybe TRBD2 (6 bases). CDR1 and CDR2 from the germline V gene are GTSNPN and SVGIG (reference sequence). Trimming left V 2 bases short and J 1 base short, with 10 bases between. The CDR3 spans 14 residues. CDR3 sequence: CAWSSRGGTDTQYF. CDR3 sequence (DNA): TGTGCCTGGAGTTCGCGCGGGGGCACAGATACGCAGTATTTT.

As for this clone: The CDR3 does not end in the conserved phenylalanine or tryptophan, so this is likely a read error. The limits of the CDR3 on the DNA are not certain, so only TCRdb's listed CDR3 is given. CDR3 region: CASAIISFGQTWV. The J gene is TRBJ2-3, the V gene TRBV27; TRBD1, the table's D call, was not compared with the DNA. Germline CDR1 is MNHEY and CDR2 is SMNVEV (reference sequence). The CDR3 is 13 residues long, ends included.

V gene TRBV5-5 combines with J gene TRBJ1-4, with 7 bases matching TRBD1. The germline gives CDR1 SGHKS, CDR2 YYEKEE (reference sequence). Germline trimming cut 0 bases from V and 4 bases from J; bases unmatched to any gene: 6. The CDR3 extends over 16 amino acids. CDR3 in DNA: TGTGCCAGCAGCTTGGAACAGGGGATAGGTAATGAAAAACTGTTTTTT. The encoded protein is CASSLEQGIGNEKLFF.

The chain uses TRBV5-1 and TRBJ2-5, with 9 bases that match TRBD2. The V and J ends lost 2 bases and 3 bases, in that order; junction bases with no gene match: 5. Germline lookup yields CDR1 SGHRS and CDR2 YFSETQ. The CDR3 has 15 residues. The CDR3 coding sequence is TGCGCCAGCAGCTTTGAGCGGGGGGAAAAAGAGACCCAGTACTTC. Translated, it gives CASSFERGEKETQYF.

The J gene is TRBJ2-7, the V gene TRBV9; tentative D call: TRBD1 (6 bases). The V and J ends lost 0 bases and 3 bases respectively, with 10 bases between them. Germline CDR1 and CDR2: SGDLS and YYNGEE. The length of the CDR3 is 14 residues. CDR3 coding DNA: TGTGCCAGCAGCGTAGGGAGGACAGACTACGAGCAGTACTTC. Its translation is CASSVGRTDYEQYF.

The chain uses TRBV30 and TRBJ1-4; D is possibly TRBD1 (6 bases). From germline, CDR1 is GTSNPN and CDR2 SVGIG (reference sequence). This CDR3 has 13 residues. V was cut by 8 bases and J by 5 bases, with 15 bases left in between. The chain's CDR3 is CAGNRVSNEKLFF. CDR3 DNA sequence: TGTGCCGGTAACAGGGTATCGAATGAAAAACTGTTTTTT.

The chain recombines TRBV10-3 with TRBJ1-1, with TRBD1 identical over 7 bases. Losses at the gene ends were 5 bases for V and 5 bases for J; bases not matched to a gene: 5. This CDR3 has 13 residues. Germline lookup yields CDR1 ENHRY and CDR2 SYGVKD. As DNA, the CDR3 is TGTGCCATCAGTTCGGGACAGATGACTGAAGCTTTCTTT. Its translation: CAISSGQMTEAFF.

The rearrangement links TRBV5-8 to TRBJ1-5, with TRBD1 matching 9 bases. J was trimmed by 4 bases and V by 4 bases; bases with no gene match: 6. The germline V gene encodes CDR1 SGHTS and CDR2 YDEGEE. The CDR3 has 15 residues. CDR3 protein: CASSLGTGRNQPQHF. Here the CDR3 DNA reads TGTGCCAGCAGCCTGGGGACAGGGAGGAATCAGCCCCAGCATTTT.

This chain joins TRBV28 and TRBJ2-3; 8 nucleotides line up with TRBD2. Germline V lookup: CDR1 MDHEN, CDR2 SYDVKM. V lost 10 bases and J lost 4; bases outside the gene matches: 13. CDR3 length equals 15 residues. The CDR3 coding sequence is TGTGCCACCGGGGGGGGCGGGCTACCAGCAGATACGCAGTATTTT. Translation: CATGGGGLPADTQYF.

The V gene is TRBV7-2, the J gene TRBJ1-4; 8 bases match TRBD1. Germline CDR1 and CDR2: SGHTA and FQGNSA. V lost 6 bases, J lost 8 bases, and 8 bases stayed unmatched. The CDR3 is made up of 14 amino acids. The CDR3 sequence: CASRTDRGEEKLFF. CDR3 nucleotides: TGTGCCAGCAGGACAGACAGGGGCGAGGAAAAACTGTTTTTT.

The rearrangement joins TRBV10-3 to TRBJ2-3; the match to TRBD2 covers 9 bases. J gave up 9 bases and V 3 bases, and 10 bases lay outside the gene matches. The CDR3 runs 15 residues. Germline loops: CDR1 ENHRY, CDR2 SYGVKD. CDR3 nucleotide sequence: TGTGCCATCAGTGACCCATCGACTAGCGGCGGAACGCAGTATTTT. This translates into CAISDPSTSGGTQYF.

CDR3 sequence reads: CASSGPPEAGGRIYEQYF. The CDR3 bases are TGTGCCAGCAGCGGACCCCCCGAAGCGGGGGGACGTATCTACGAGCAGTACTTC. The rearrangement links TRBV11-3 to TRBJ2-7, with 9 bases that match TRBD2. CDR1 and CDR2 from the germline V gene are SGHNT and YENEEA. V lost 5 bases, J lost 3 bases, and 17 bases stayed unmatched. The CDR3 spans 18 residues.

The chain couples TRBV12-1 to TRBJ1-5. TRBV12-1 corresponds to a pseudogene. The CDR3 is 15 residues long. CDR3 bases: TGTGCCAGCGCCGGACCCCGTCGGGAGGATCAGCCCCAGCATTTT. Protein sequence: CASAGPRREDQPQHF.

The rearrangement links TRBV9 to TRBJ2-7; maybe TRBD1 (5 bases). The CDR3 is 14 residues long. Germline loops: CDR1 SGDLS, CDR2 YYNGEE. V lost 4 bases and J 3 bases, leaving 14 bases between the germline ends. In DNA form, the CDR3 reads TGTGCCAGCAGCTTGGCCCGAGACAGCTACGAGCAGTACTTC. Protein: CASSLARDSYEQYF.

This clone was picked up one time. This chain joins TRBV6-5 and TRBJ1-4, with a weak D call TRBD1 (6 bases). The CDR3 loop spans 13 amino acids. The germline CDR1 and CDR2 sequences are MNHEY and SVGAGI. Trimming cost V 6 bases and J 4 bases, with 9 bases left between them. The CDR3 here is CASSRTDNEKLFF. As DNA, the CDR3 is TGTGCCAGCAGCCGGACAGATAATGAAAAACTGTTTTTT.